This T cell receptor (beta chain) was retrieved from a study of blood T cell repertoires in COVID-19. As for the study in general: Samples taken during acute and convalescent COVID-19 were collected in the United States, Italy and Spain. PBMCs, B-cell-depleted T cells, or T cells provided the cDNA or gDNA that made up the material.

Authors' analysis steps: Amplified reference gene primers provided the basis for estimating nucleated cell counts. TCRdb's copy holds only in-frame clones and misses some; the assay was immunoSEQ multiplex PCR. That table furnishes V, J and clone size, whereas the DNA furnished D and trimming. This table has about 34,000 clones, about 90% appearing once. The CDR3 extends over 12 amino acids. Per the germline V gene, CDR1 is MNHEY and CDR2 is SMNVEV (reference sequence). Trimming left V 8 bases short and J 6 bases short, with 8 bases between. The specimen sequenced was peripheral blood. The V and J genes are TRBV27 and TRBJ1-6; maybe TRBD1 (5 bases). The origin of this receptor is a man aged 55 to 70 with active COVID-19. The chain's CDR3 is CASGQINSPLHF. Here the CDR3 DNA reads TGTGCCAGCGGACAAATTAATTCACCCCTCCACTTT.